The 21 T cell receptor beta chains listed next were all sequenced from one sample in a study of T cell changes during pregnancy in multiple sclerosis. The data were produced by immunoSEQ multiplex PCR, yet TCRdb's version contains in-frame clones alone and is incomplete. The table lists around 51,000 clones, around 93% of them singletons. Material: peripheral blood, obtained in the second trimester of pregnancy. All receptors come from a female donor with multiple sclerosis, enrolled in a pregnancy study.

The chain uses TRBV7-9 and TRBJ2-1; 10 bases agree with TRBD2. CDR3 length: 16 amino acids. With V trimmed by 0 bases and J by 6 bases, 5 bases remained unmatched. Germline V gene sequence: CDR1 SEHNR, CDR2 FQNEAQ (reference sequence). The CDR3 DNA follows: TGTGCCAGCAGCTTAGCCCTAGCGGGAGCCCCCAATGAGCAGTTCTTC. This sequence encodes CASSLALAGAPNEQFF.

This clone was observed once. This chain joins TRBV5-5 and TRBJ1-3; D remains unclear. The germline V gene has CDR1 SGHKS and CDR2 YYEKEE (reference sequence). V lost 7 bases and J lost 4, with 12 bases in between. The CDR3 has 13 residues. The CDR3 nucleotides are TGTGCCAGCCAAGAGGGAGTAGGAAACACCATATATTTT. Its protein is CASQEGVGNTIYF.

The chain joins TRBV11-2 to TRBJ2-7, with a possible D match to TRBD2 (5 bases). This CDR3 has 19 amino acids. Per germline, CDR1 SGHAT and CDR2 FQNNGV. V was clipped by 5 bases and J by 0 bases, with 26 bases between them. CDR3 nucleotide sequence: TGTGCCAGCAGCACATTATTCCCCCCCCGGGGTCCGAGCTCCTACGAGCAGTACTTC. Translating it yields CASSTLFPPRGPSSYEQYF.

This rearrangement joins TRBV6-6 to TRBJ2-3, with 12 bases identical to TRBD2. V shed 10 bases, J shed 3 bases, and the junction held 2 bases outside the gene matches. Germline values: CDR1 MNHNY, CDR2 SVGAGI (reference sequence). This CDR3 region has 13 residues. As DNA, the CDR3 is TGTGCCATGACTAGCGGGAGTACAGATACGCAGTATTTT. Translation gives CAMTSGSTDTQYF.

The V and J genes are TRBV6-4 and TRBJ2-1, with 9 bases fitting TRBD1. Looked up from germline, CDR1 is MRHNA and CDR2 is SNTAGT. V was clipped by 6 bases and J by 7 bases; unmatched bases: 10. CDR3 length equals 15 residues. The DNA of the CDR3 is TGTGCCAGCAGCGTACAGGGGGCAAATCAGAATGAGCAGTTCTTC. This codes for CASSVQGANQNEQFF.

This rearrangement joins TRBV14 to TRBJ2-1, with 7 nucleotides matching TRBD2. CDR3 length: 16 residues. Germline-derived CDR1 and CDR2 are SGHDN and FVKESK. The V gene end was trimmed by 0 bases and the J gene end by 2 bases; junction bases not matched to a gene: 4. CDR3 in DNA: TGTGCCAGCAGCCAAGAGGCGGGACTACCCTACAATGAGCAGTTCTTC. This codes for CASSQEAGLPYNEQFF.

This sequence joins TRBV6-6 and TRBJ1-5; 11 nucleotides match TRBD1. Germline-derived CDR1 and CDR2 are MNHNY and SVGAGI (reference sequence). V was clipped by 6 bases and J by 3 bases; unmatched bases: 7. This CDR3 contains 16 residues. CDR3 amino acids: CASSPGTGGDNQPQHF. The CDR3 DNA sequence: TGTGCCAGCAGCCCAGGGACAGGGGGGGACAATCAGCCCCAGCATTTT.

The V gene is TRBV30, the J gene TRBJ2-1, with unresolved D. V lost 4 bases to trimming and J lost 4 bases, with 11 bases between them. The CDR3 contains 13 residues. Germline lookup yields CDR1 GTSNPN and CDR2 SVGIG (reference sequence). This CDR3 is CAWIGAIYNEQFF. The CDR3 DNA is TGTGCCTGGATTGGAGCGATATACAATGAGCAGTTCTTC.

The rearrangement links TRBV7-9 to TRBJ1-1, with 7 bases fitting TRBD1. The junction had 1 base not matched to a gene; V was cut back by 4 bases and J by 2 bases. The CDR3 loop spans 13 amino acids. Germline CDR1 is SEHNR and CDR2 is FQNEAQ (reference sequence). In DNA, the CDR3 is TGTGCCAGCAGCTGGGACAGCAACACTGAAGCTTTCTTT. Translating gives CASSWDSNTEAFF.

This rearrangement joins TRBV7-9 to TRBJ1-1, with unresolved D. The CDR3 contains 13 residues. The V and J ends lost 4 bases and 5 bases respectively, with 11 bases between them. The germline V gene has CDR1 SEHNR and CDR2 FQNEAQ (reference sequence). In nucleotides, the CDR3 is TGTGCCAGCAGCTCCTTTTTGCGAACTGAAGCTTTCTTT. This sequence encodes CASSSFLRTEAFF.

The chain recombines TRBV6-6 with TRBJ2-7, with 7 bases that match TRBD1. V shed 0 bases and J 5 bases; nucleotides not matched to a gene: 7. The germline CDR1 and CDR2 sequences are MNHNY and SVGAGI (reference sequence). The CDR3 extends over 15 amino acids. CDR3 nucleotides: TGTGCCAGCAGTTACTCGATGACAGGGTCTCACGAGCAGTACTTC. Its protein is CASSYSMTGSHEQYF.

V is TRBV15 and J is TRBJ2-6, with a tentative D call TRBD1 (5 bases). Germline CDR1 and CDR2: LNHNV and YYDKDF (reference sequence). Between the trimmed V and J ends, which lost 4 bases and 3 bases, there was a span of 10 bases. CDR3 length: 15 amino acids. For the CDR3, the DNA is TGTGCCACCAGCAACAGGATTTTTGGGGCCAACGTCCTGACTTTC. Protein: CATSNRIFGANVLTF. The full variable domain, its missing parts supplied by reference TRBV15 and TRBJ2-6, is DAMVIQNPRYQVTQFGKPVTLSCSQTLNHNVMYWYQQKSSQAPKLLFHYYDKDFNNEADTPDNFQSRRPNTSFCFLDIRSPGLGDTAMYLCATSNRIFGANVLTFGAGSRLTVL.

The chain uses TRBV4-1 and TRBJ2-7; perhaps TRBD1 as D (5 bases). The CDR3 has 15 amino acids. Germline values: CDR1 MGHRA, CDR2 YSYEKL. Trimming removed 0 bases from V and 2 bases from J, with 11 bases in between. The CDR3 region has the DNA TGCGCCAGCAGCCAAGACGGCAGGGTTACCTACGAGCAGTACTTC. Its translation is CASSQDGRVTYEQYF.

This clone was observed a few times. The chain employs TRBV7-9 and TRBJ1-2, with D tentatively TRBD1 (5 bases). In germline, CDR1 is SEHNR, CDR2 FQNEAQ (reference sequence). V lost 2 bases to trimming and J lost 8 bases, with 12 bases between them. CDR3 length: 13 residues. Here the CDR3 DNA reads TGTGCCAGCAGCTTAATGACAGTGGCCGGCTACACCTTC. Amino acid sequence: CASSLMTVAGYTF.

This clone is a singleton in its sample. V is TRBV14 and J is TRBJ2-3; 7 positions agree with TRBD2. The junction had 5 bases not matched to a gene; V was cut back by 4 bases and J by 4 bases. The CDR3 has 14 amino acids. CDR1 is SGHDN, CDR2 FVKESK, per germline. This chain's CDR3 is CASSPRLAPDTQYF. CDR3 bases: TGTGCCAGCAGCCCAAGACTAGCTCCAGATACGCAGTATTTT.

The chain recombines TRBV7-2 with TRBJ2-7; 11 bases fit TRBD2. Germline CDR1 is SGHTA and CDR2 is FQGNSA. J gave up 6 bases and V 5 bases, and 9 bases lay outside the gene matches. CDR3 length: 15 residues. CDR3 bases: TGTGCCAGCAGCCTGCGACTAGCGGGAAGGGTCGAGCAGTACTTC. The encoded protein is CASSLRLAGRVEQYF.

The chain couples TRBV4-3 to TRBJ2-5; 7 bases fit TRBD1. This CDR3 spans 15 amino acids. Germline-derived CDR1 and CDR2 are LGHNA and YSLEER. The ends lost 1 base at V and 7 bases at J; junction bases unmatched: 9. The chain's CDR3 is CASSQVGQARGTQYF. The CDR3 DNA sequence: TGCGCCAGCAGCCAAGTTGGACAGGCCAGGGGGACCCAGTACTTC.

The rearrangement uses TRBV19 and TRBJ2-1; tentative D call: TRBD2 (6 bases). The CDR3 has 17 residues. The germline V and J ends were trimmed by 1 base and 1 base, with 14 bases remaining between them. CDR1 LNHDA and CDR2 SQIVND come from the germline V gene (reference sequence). CDR3 sequence (DNA): TGTGCCAGTAGTATAGGAAGCGTAGCGGTATCCTACAATGAGCAGTTCTTC. Protein sequence: CASSIGSVAVSYNEQFF.

The chain is built from TRBV7-9 and TRBJ2-1; D perhaps matches TRBD2 (5 bases). Trimming shortened V by 5 bases and J by 3 bases, and 17 bases separated the two germline ends. Germline-derived CDR1 and CDR2 are SEHNR and FQNEAQ (reference sequence). The CDR3 sequence is 16 residues long. CDR3 residues: CASSPRAGGIYNEQFF. CDR3 in DNA: TGTGCCAGCAGCCCCCGGGCAGGAGGAATCTACAATGAGCAGTTCTTC.

V and J are TRBV6-5 and TRBJ2-2; possible D gene TRBD1, 5 bases. From germline, CDR1 is MNHEY and CDR2 SVGAGI. The ends were cut back, 3 bases at V and 4 bases at J, with 12 bases in the middle. CDR3 length equals 15 residues. DNA of the CDR3: TGTGCCAGCAGTTATCAGGGCACATCCACCGGGGAGCTGTTTTTT. Its protein product is CASSYQGTSTGELFF.

This chain joins TRBV9 and TRBJ1-2; D uncertain. This CDR3 is 14 amino acids long. Between the trimmed V and J ends, which lost 6 bases and 1 base, there was a span of 13 bases. Germline CDR1 reads SGDLS; CDR2 reads YYNGEE. CDR3 sequence: CASTRRSINYGYTF. The CDR3 DNA sequence: TGTGCCAGCACCCGTAGATCGATTAACTATGGCTACACCTTC.